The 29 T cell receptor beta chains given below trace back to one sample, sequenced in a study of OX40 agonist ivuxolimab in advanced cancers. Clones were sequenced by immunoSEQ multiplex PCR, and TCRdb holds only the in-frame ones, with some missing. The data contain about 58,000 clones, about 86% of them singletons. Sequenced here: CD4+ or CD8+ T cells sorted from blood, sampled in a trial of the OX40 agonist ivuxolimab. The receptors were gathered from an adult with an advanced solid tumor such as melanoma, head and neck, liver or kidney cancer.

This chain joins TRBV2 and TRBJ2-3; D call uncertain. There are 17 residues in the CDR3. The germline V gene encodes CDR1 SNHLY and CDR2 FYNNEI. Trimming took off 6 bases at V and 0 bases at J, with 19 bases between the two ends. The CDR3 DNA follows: TGTGCCAGCAGGATCCAAGACGGCTCAACAAGCACAGATACGCAGTATTTT. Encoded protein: CASRIQDGSTSTDTQYF.

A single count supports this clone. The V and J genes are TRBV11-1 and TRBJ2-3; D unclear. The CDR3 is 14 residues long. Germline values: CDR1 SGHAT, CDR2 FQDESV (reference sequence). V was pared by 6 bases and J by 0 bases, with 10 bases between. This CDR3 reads CASSSRASTDTQYF. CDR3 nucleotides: TGTGCCAGCAGTTCGCGAGCGAGCACAGATACGCAGTATTTT. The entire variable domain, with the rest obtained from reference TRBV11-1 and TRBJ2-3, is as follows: EAEVAQSPRYKITEKSQAVAFWCDPISGHATLYWYRQILGQGPELLVQFQDESVVDDSQLPKDRFSAERLKGVDSTLKIQPAELGDSAMYLCASSSRASTDTQYFGPGTRLTVL.

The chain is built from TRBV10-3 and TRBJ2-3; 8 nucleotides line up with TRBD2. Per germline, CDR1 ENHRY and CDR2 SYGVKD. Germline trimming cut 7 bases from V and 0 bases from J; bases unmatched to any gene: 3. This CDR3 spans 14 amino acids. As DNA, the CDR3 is TGTGCCATCAACGGACTAGCAAGCACAGATACGCAGTATTTT. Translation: CAINGLASTDTQYF.

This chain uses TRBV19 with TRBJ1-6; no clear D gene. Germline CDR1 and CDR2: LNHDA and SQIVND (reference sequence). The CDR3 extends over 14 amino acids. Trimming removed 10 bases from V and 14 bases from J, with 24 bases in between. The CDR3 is CATTPEKPDRTLHF. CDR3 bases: TGTGCCACTACACCAGAGAAGCCGGACCGCACCCTCCACTTT.

The CDR3 DNA reads TGTGCCTGGAGTCGAACGGGAGTGGGACAGAGGAACACTGAAGCTTTCTTT. It specifies CAWSRTGVGQRNTEAFF. The V gene is TRBV30, the J gene TRBJ1-1; 7 bases line up with TRBD1. V gave up 2 bases and J gave up 1 base; unmatched junction bases: 13. The germline CDR1 and CDR2 sequences are GTSNPN and SVGIG (reference sequence). The CDR3 sequence is 17 residues long.

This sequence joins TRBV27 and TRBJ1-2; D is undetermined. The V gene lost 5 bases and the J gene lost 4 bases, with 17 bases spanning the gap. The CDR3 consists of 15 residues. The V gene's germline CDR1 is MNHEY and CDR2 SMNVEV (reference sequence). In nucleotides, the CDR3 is TGTGCCAGCAGTGCCGACCCGGTAACAGTCTATGGCTACACCTTC. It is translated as CASSADPVTVYGYTF.

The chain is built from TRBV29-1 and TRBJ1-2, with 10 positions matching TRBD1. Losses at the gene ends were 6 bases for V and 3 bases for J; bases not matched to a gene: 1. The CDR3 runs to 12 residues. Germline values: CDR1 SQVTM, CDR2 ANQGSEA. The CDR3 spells CSVGTGDYGYTF. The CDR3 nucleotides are TGCAGCGTAGGGACAGGGGACTATGGCTACACCTTC.

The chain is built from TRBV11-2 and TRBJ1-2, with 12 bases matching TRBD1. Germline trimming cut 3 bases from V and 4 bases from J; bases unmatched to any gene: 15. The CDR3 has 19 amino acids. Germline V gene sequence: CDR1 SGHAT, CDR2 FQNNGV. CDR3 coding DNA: TGTGCCAGCAGCTTCCCCGCCGGGACAGGGGGCCCTTCGGCCTATGGCTACACCTTC. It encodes CASSFPAGTGGPSAYGYTF.

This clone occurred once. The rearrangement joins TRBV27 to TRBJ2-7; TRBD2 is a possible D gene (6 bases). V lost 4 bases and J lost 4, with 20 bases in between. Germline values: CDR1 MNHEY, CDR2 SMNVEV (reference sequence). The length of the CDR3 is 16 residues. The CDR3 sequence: CASSSGTSQARYEQYF. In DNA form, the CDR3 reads TGTGCCAGCAGTTCCGGGACTTCTCAGGCCCGTTACGAGCAGTACTTC.

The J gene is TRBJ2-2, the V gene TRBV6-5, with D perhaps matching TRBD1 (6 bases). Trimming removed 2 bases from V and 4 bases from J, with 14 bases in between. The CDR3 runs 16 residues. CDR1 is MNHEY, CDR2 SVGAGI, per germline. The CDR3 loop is CASSYGRDITTGELFF. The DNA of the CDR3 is TGTGCCAGCAGTTACGGCCGGGACATTACCACCGGGGAGCTGTTTTTT.

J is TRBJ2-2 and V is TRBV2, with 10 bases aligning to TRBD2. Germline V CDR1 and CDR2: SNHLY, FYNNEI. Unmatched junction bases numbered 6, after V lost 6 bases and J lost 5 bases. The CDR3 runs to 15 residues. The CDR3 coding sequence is TGTGCCAGCAGACCCCCGGGACTAGCGACCGGGGAGCTGTTTTTT. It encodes CASRPPGLATGELFF.

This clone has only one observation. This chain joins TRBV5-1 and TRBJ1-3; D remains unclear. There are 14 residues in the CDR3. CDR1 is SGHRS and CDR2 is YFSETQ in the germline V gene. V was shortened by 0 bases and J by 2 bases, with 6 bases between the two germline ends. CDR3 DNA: TGCGCCAGCAGCTTGGACGCGCCTGGAAACACCATATATTTT. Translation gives CASSLDAPGNTIYF.

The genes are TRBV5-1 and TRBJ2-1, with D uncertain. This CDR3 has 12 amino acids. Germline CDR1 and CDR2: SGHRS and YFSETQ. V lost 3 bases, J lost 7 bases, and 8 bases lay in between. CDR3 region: CASSSGYNEQFF. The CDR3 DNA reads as TGCGCCAGCAGCTCCGGGTATAATGAGCAGTTCTTC.

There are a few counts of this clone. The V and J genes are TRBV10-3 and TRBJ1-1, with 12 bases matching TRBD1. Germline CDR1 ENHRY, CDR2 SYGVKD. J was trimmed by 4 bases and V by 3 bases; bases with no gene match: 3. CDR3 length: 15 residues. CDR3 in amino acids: CAISDRGQGATEAFF. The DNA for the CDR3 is TGTGCCATCAGTGACCGGGGACAGGGGGCCACTGAAGCTTTCTTT.

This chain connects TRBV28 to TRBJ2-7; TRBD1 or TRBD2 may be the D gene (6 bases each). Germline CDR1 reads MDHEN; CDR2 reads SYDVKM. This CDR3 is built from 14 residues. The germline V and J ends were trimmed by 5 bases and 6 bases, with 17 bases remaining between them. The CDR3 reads CASSIPQEGGEQYF. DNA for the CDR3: TGTGCCAGCAGTATCCCCCAGGAGGGGGGCGAGCAGTACTTC.

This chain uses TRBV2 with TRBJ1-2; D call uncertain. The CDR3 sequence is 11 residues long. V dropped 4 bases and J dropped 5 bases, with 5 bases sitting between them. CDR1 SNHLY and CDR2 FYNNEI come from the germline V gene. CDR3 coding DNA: TGTGCCAGCAGTGCGCGGTATGGCTACACCTTC. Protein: CASSARYGYTF.

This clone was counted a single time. CDR3 nucleotide sequence: TGTGCCAGCAGTGAAGCCGGGACAGGGCGTGTGGAAAAACTGTTTTTT. It codes for CASSEAGTGRVEKLFF. The chain employs TRBV2 and TRBJ1-4; 9 bases match TRBD1. The CDR3 loop spans 16 amino acids. The germline V gene encodes CDR1 SNHLY and CDR2 FYNNEI. V lost 0 bases to trimming and J lost 8 bases; unmatched junction nucleotides: 7.

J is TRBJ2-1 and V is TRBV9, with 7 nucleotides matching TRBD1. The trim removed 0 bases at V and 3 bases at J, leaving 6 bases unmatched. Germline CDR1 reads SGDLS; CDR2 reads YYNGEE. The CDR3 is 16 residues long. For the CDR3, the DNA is TGTGCCAGCAGCGTAGCCGAGGGGGCGAACTACAATGAGCAGTTCTTC. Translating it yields CASSVAEGANYNEQFF.

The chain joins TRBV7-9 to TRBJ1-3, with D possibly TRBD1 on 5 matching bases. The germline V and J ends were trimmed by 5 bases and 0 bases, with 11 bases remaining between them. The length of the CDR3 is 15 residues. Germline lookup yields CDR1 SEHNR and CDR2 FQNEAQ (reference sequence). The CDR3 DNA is TGTGCCAGCAGCCCGGGACTGGCCTCTGGAAACACCATATATTTT. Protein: CASSPGLASGNTIYF.

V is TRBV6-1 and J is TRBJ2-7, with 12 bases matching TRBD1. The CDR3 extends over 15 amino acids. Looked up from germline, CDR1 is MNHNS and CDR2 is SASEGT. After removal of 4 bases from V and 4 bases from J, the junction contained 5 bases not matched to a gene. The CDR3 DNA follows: TGTGCCAGCAGTGCTGGGACAGGGGGCTTTTACGAGCAGTACTTC. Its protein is CASSAGTGGFYEQYF.

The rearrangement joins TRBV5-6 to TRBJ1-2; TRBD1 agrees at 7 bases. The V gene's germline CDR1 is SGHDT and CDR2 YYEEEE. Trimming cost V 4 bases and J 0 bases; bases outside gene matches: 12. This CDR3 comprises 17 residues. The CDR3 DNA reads TGTGCCAGCAGCCCTCCTAGGACAGGATTAGCTAACTATGGCTACACCTTC. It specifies CASSPPRTGLANYGYTF.

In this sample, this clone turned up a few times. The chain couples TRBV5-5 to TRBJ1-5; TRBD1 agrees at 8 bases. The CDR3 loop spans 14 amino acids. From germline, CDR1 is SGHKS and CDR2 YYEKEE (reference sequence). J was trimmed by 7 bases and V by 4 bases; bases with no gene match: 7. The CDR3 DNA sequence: TGTGCCAGCAGCCCAGAATGGACAGGGCAGCCCCAGCATTTT. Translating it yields CASSPEWTGQPQHF. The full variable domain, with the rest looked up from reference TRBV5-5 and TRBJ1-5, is DAGVTQSPTHLIKTRGQQVTLRCSPISGHKSVSWYQQVLGQGPQFIFQYYEKEERGRGNFPDRFSARQFPNYSSELNVNALLLGDSALYLCASSPEWTGQPQHFGDGTRLSIL.

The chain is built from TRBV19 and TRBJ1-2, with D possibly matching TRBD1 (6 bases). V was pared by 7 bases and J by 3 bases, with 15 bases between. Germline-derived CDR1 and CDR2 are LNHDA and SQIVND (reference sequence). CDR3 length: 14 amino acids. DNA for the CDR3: TGTGCCAGTACCAAACAACAGGGTTACTATGGCTACACCTTC. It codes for CASTKQQGYYGYTF.

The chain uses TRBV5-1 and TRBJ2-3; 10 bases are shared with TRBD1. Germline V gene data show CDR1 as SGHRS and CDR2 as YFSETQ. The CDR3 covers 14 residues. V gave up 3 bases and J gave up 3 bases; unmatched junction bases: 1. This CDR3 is CASSWDRGTDTQYF. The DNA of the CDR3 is TGCGCCAGCAGCTGGGACAGGGGTACAGATACGCAGTATTTT.

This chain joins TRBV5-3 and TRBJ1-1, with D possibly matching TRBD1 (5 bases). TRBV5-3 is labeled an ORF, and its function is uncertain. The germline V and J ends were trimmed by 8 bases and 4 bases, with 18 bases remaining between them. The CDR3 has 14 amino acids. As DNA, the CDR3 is TGTGCCAGCAGCCGGGACGGTGGCGCCACTGAAGCTTTCTTT. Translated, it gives CASSRDGGATEAFF.

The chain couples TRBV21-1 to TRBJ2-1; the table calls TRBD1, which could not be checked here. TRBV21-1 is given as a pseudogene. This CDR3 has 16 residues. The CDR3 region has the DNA TGTGCCAGCAGCAAAGGGAGGGACAGGGCTGGGAATGAGCAGTTCTTC. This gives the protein CASSKGRDRAGNEQFF.

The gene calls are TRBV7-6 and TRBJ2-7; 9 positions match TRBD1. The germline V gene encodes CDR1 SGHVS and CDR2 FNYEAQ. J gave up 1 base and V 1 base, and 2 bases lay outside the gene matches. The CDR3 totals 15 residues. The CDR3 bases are TGTGCCAGCAGCTTAGAGACAGGGGGATCCTACGAGCAGTACTTC. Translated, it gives CASSLETGGSYEQYF. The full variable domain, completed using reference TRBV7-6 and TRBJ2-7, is GAGVSQSPRYKVTKRGQDVALRCDPISGHVSLYWYRQALGQGPEFLTYFNYEAQQDKSGLPNDRFSAERPEGSISTLTIQRTEQRDSAMYRCASSLETGGSYEQYFGPGTRLTVT.

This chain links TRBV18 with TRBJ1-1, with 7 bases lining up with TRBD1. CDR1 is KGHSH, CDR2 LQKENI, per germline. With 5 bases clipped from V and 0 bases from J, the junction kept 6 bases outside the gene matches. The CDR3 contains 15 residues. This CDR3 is CASSTTGTMNTEAFF. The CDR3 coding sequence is TGTGCCAGCTCAACGACAGGGACCATGAACACTGAAGCTTTCTTT.

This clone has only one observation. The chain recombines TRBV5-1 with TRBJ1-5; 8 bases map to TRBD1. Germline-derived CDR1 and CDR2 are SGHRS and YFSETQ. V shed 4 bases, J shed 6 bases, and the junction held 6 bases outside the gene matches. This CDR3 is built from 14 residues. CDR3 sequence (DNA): TGCGCCAGCAGCCCAGACAGGGGCGTTCAGCCCCAGCATTTT. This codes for CASSPDRGVQPQHF.